The 20 T cell receptor beta chains reported below all come from one sample, sequenced in a study of tumor-infiltrating lymphocytes in primary liver carcinoma. The input was 500 ng total RNA; TCR beta cDNA was made from it with a constant-region primer. Libraries of TCR beta came from three nested multiplex PCR rounds with slightly modified ARM-PCR. Running around 9 cycles apiece, the first two PCR rounds relied on TRBV1-TRBV30 forward primers together with a C-beta reverse primer. Via MiXCR, TCRdb re-called the multiplex PCR reads, giving one row per CDR3 protein. The sample holds around 330,000 distinct CDR3 sequences, 58% seen once. RNA was extracted from whole blood without cell sorting, alongside germline DNA. Sequencing used peripheral blood. The source of these receptors is a woman under 40 with primary liver carcinoma and hepatitis B virus infection.

Details on this clonotype: This may stem from a read error, because a much larger clone lies one nucleotide away. The chain uses TRBV6-2 or TRBV6-3 and TRBJ1-2; tentative D call: TRBD1 (6 bases). The CDR3 covers 12 residues. CDR1 is MNHEY and CDR2 is SVGEGT in the germline V gene. CDR3 nucleotides: TGTGCCAGCAGCCCGGACAGCTATGACTACACCTTC. This encodes CASSPDSYDYTF.

This rearrangement joins TRBV24-1 to TRBJ1-2; the match to TRBD1 covers 10 bases. V lost 5 bases, J lost 6 bases, and 11 bases stayed unmatched. The CDR3 has 16 amino acids. Germline lookup yields CDR1 KGHDR and CDR2 SFDVKD. In DNA form, the CDR3 reads TGTGCCACCAGTGGGGGGACAGGGGATCAAACGAATGGCTACACCTTC. This translates into CATSGGTGDQTNGYTF.

Of note for this clonotype: One end of the junction fails to match germline, which may point to a read error. This chain uses TRBV6-1 with TRBJ2-3; TRBD1 is a possible D gene (5 bases). The V gene's germline CDR1 is MNHNS and CDR2 SASEGT. This CDR3 region has 13 residues. This CDR3 reads CTSRAASTDTQYF. CDR3 bases: TGTACCAGCAGGGCAGCTAGCACAGATACGCAGTATTTT.

On this clonotype: Compared with germline, one end of the junction differs, possibly owing to a read error. This chain uses TRBV12-3 or TRBV12-4 with TRBJ2-2; possible D gene TRBD2, 6 bases. This CDR3 region has 19 residues. The CDR3 DNA sequence: TGTGCCAGCACCCTTAAAGCGGGCTATAATACAGTGAACATCGGGGAGCTGTTTTTT. Translated: CASTLKAGYNTVNIGELFF.

This clonotype showed up many times. V usage is TRBV6-1 and J usage is TRBJ2-1; D gene uncertain. V lost 5 bases and J 13 bases, leaving 15 bases between the germline ends. This CDR3 spans 12 amino acids. Looked up from germline, CDR1 is MNHNS and CDR2 is SASEGT. The CDR3 sequence is CASSLDASSQFF. In nucleotides, the CDR3 is TGTGCCAGCAGTCTGGATGCGAGTTCACAGTTCTTC.

This clonotype has only one observation. A much larger clone lies one base from this, so it may be a read error. V usage is TRBV29-1 and J usage is TRBJ2-3; a weak D match, TRBD1 (6 bases). Germline V gives CDR1 SQVTM, CDR2 ANQGSEA. The CDR3 consists of 13 residues. V was shortened by 3 bases and J by 5 bases, with 12 bases between the two germline ends. The CDR3 sequence is CSVETGQGDTQYF. CDR3 nucleotide sequence: TGCAGCGTTGAGACAGGACAAGGAGATACGCAGTATTTT.

About this clonotype itself: Since a much larger clone is just one base distant, this may be a read error. CDR3 nucleotide sequence: TGCAGCGGCCGAGAGTCAGAGACCCAGTACTTC. Its translation: CSGRESETQYF. The chain joins TRBV29-1 to TRBJ2-5; D not certain. The V gene's germline CDR1 is SQVTM and CDR2 ANQGSEA. Trimming pared 7 bases from V and 4 bases from J, leaving 10 bases between. The CDR3 totals 11 residues.

This clonotype was observed at least ten times. The chain has TRBV29-1 and TRBJ2-1; D not resolved. The ends were cut back, 6 bases at V and 6 bases at J, with 15 bases in the middle. The germline gives CDR1 SQVTM, CDR2 ANQGSEA. This CDR3 has 13 amino acids. CDR3: CSVGRAARNEQFF. For the CDR3, the DNA is TGCAGCGTGGGCCGGGCCGCCCGCAATGAGCAGTTCTTC.

A word on this clonotype: A much larger clone lies one base from this, so it may be a read error. The gene calls are TRBV12-3 or TRBV12-4 and TRBJ2-5, with D unclear. The CDR3 is 13 residues long. The CDR3 reads CASSLWKKEIQYF. CDR3 in DNA: TGTGCCAGCAGTTTGTGGAAGAAAGAGATCCAGTACTTC.

This clonotype was detected only a few times. The chain employs TRBV28 and TRBJ1-6; D unclear. This CDR3 contains 14 residues. V lost 5 bases and J lost 9, with 14 bases in between. Germline V gives CDR1 MDHEN, CDR2 SYDVKM. The CDR3 loop reads CASSGLSGASPLHF. CDR3 DNA sequence: TGTGCCAGCAGTGGACTATCCGGAGCTTCACCCCTCCACTTT.

This rearrangement joins TRBV2 to TRBJ2-3; D is uncertain. Trimming shortened V by 7 bases and J by 5 bases, and 7 bases separated the two germline ends. The CDR3 has 11 residues. From germline, CDR1 is SNHLY and CDR2 FYNNEI. CDR3: CASTLGDTQYF. CDR3 nucleotides: TGTGCCAGCACCTTAGGAGATACGCAGTATTTT.

In the case of this clonotype: This may be a read error: a much more frequent sequence differs by one nucleotide. The rearrangement links TRBV10-3 to TRBJ2-1; TRBD2 aligns across 9 bases. In germline, CDR1 is ENHRY, CDR2 SYGVKD. This CDR3 spans 15 amino acids. For the CDR3, the DNA is TGTGCCATCTCTTCCCGGACTAGCGCTCTCAATGGGCAGTTCTTC. It codes for CAISSRTSALNGQFF.

The table lists this clonotype with a count of one. The chain combines TRBV7-9 with TRBJ1-3; tentative D call: TRBD1 (5 bases). Germline CDR1 SEHNR, CDR2 FQNEAQ (reference sequence). V lost 0 bases and J 7 bases, leaving 10 bases between the germline ends. CDR3 length: 14 amino acids. This CDR3 reads CASSLAGEANTIYF. The CDR3 DNA reads as TGTGCCAGCAGCTTAGCGGGGGAGGCTAACACCATATATTTT.

This chain links TRBV29-1 with TRBJ2-4; D perhaps matches TRBD1 (6 bases). Germline V gives CDR1 SQVTM, CDR2 ANQGSEA. There are 13 residues in the CDR3. This CDR3 reads CGAEGDSDGSQYF. In nucleotides, the CDR3 is TGCGGCGCTGAGGGGGATTCGGATGGGTCTCAGTACTTC.

As regards this clonotype: Just one base apart from a much larger clone, this may be a read error. This chain links TRBV4-2 with TRBJ2-7; D gene unclear. This CDR3 is built from 14 residues. The V gene's germline CDR1 is LGHNA and CDR2 YNFKEQ. V lost 4 bases, J lost 0 bases, and 10 bases lay in between. This CDR3 is CASSRADSSYEQYF. Written as DNA, the CDR3 is TGTGCCAGCAGCCGAGCAGATAGCTCCTACGAGCAGTACTTC.

Concerning this clonotype itself: A read error may produce the germline difference seen at one junction end. The V and J genes are TRBV12-3 or TRBV12-4 and TRBJ2-6; perhaps TRBD1 as D (5 bases). CDR3 size: 13 residues. CDR3 sequence reads: CASRVSGASVLTF. CDR3 DNA: TGTGCCAGCAGGGTCTCTGGGGCCAGCGTCCTGACTTTC.

This clonotype has just a few counts. V usage is TRBV6-5 and J usage is TRBJ2-5, with D perhaps matching TRBD2 (6 bases). V lost 2 bases to trimming and J lost 4 bases, with 8 bases between them. CDR1 and CDR2 (germline): MNHEY, SVGAGI. The CDR3 loop spans 13 amino acids. The CDR3 nucleotides are TGTGCCAGCAGTTACCCGGAGGGAGAGACCCAGTACTTC. As protein: CASSYPEGETQYF.

The J gene is TRBJ1-3, the V gene TRBV11-2, with 8 bases matching TRBD1. V was pared by 7 bases and J by 2 bases, with 13 bases of the junction left unmatched. CDR3 length: 17 amino acids. The germline CDR1 and CDR2 sequences are SGHAT and FQNNGV. The CDR3 sequence: CASNPRTGSEAGNTIYF. DNA of the CDR3: TGTGCCAGCAATCCGAGGACAGGGAGCGAGGCTGGAAACACCATATATTTT.

The V call is TRBV13, the J call TRBJ2-7; no clear D. Trimming removed 4 bases at V and 0 bases at J, with 10 bases between. CDR3 size: 14 residues. Germline values: CDR1 PRHDT, CDR2 FYEKMQ (reference sequence). The CDR3 nucleotides read TGTGCCAGCAGCTCGCGAGGATTCTCCTACGAGCAGTACTTC. This codes for CASSSRGFSYEQYF.

This chain connects TRBV7-9 to TRBJ1-2, with D perhaps matching TRBD1 (5 bases). Germline loops: CDR1 SEHNR, CDR2 FQNEAQ (reference sequence). The V and J ends lost 2 bases and 1 base respectively, with 8 bases between them. The CDR3 consists of 14 residues. The CDR3 sequence is CASSLPGLNYGYTF. The CDR3 nucleotides are TGTGCCAGCAGCTTACCGGGACTTAACTATGGCTACACCTTC.